This paragraph covers one TCR beta chain sequence. The antigen is undetermined. This specimen belongs to a study of T cell responses to AZD1222 COVID-19 vaccine. General observations from the study: There were repertoire samples only from the period after the peak T cell response.

Some clones are missing from TCRdb's copy, which holds only in-frame ones; the method was immunoSEQ multiplex PCR. The data show 13,000 to 15,000 clones, with more than 80% seen just once and 30% to 40% held by the top ten. V was clipped by 2 bases and J by 6 bases, with 14 bases between them. CDR1 and CDR2 from the germline V gene are SGDLS and YYNGEE. The CDR3 spans 14 residues. Specimen: peripheral blood, collected 28 days after the second AZD1222 dose. The receptor was isolated from an adult who received the AZD1222 COVID-19 vaccine. The rearrangement uses TRBV9 and TRBJ1-1; perhaps TRBD1 as D (5 bases). The CDR3 nucleotides are TGTGCCAGCAGCGTCGGGGGAACAGTGGCTGAAGCTTTCTTT. This translates into CASSVGGTVAEAFF.